The clone carrying this TCR beta chain was observed a single time. Only in-frame clones appear in the TCRdb table, and some are missing; sequencing was by immunoSEQ multiplex PCR. The table shows some 7,800 clones, with 88% occurring only once. Germline loops: CDR1 WNHNN, CDR2 SYGVQD (reference sequence). The CDR3 contains 18 residues. Trimming at V came to 2 bases and at J to 5 bases, leaving 10 bases not matched to a gene. The source of the sample is a study of T cell clonotyping in hematopoietic cell transplantation. Noted time point: recipient sample about 28 days before transplant, after cytoreduction.

The starting material was peripheral blood mononuclear cells, obtained before stem cell transplant. The rearrangement joins TRBV10-1 to TRBJ2-7; TRBD2 matches 15 bases. This sequence was found in a man aged 55 to 69 with acute myeloid leukemia. Some clones in this sample may be carry-over from other donors' samples. The CDR3 is CASSEPWTSGGGKDEQYF. In DNA form, the CDR3 reads TGCGCCAGCAGTGAGCCCTGGACTAGCGGGGGGGGCAAAGACGAGCAGTACTTC.